The 31 T cell receptor delta chains given below trace back to one sample, sequenced in a study of γδ T cells in repeated Plasmodium falciparum infection. Flow sorting of PBMC yielded separate Vgamma9/Vdelta2+ and Vdelta2-negative gammadelta T cell populations for bulk repertoire analysis. TCRdb re-called the multiplex PCR reads via CATT. This table holds around 46,000 delta-chain clones, roughly 2% found once. The sequenced material came from gamma-delta T cells from blood. These receptors were obtained from a pool of human donors (malaria-infected and uninfected, not separated).

The sample holds many counts of this clone. The protein in TCRdb stems from a much larger clone and differs at residue 5 from this DNA's translation, likely a read error; here the protein is translated from the DNA. V gene TRDV3 combines with J gene TRDJ1, with D perhaps TRDD3 (5 bases). In the absence of a J gene in TCRdb, the DNA was matched to germline to assign it here. CDR3 size: 16 residues. Germline V CDR1 and CDR2: TVYSNPD, GDNSRS (reference sequence). The ends were cut back, 3 bases at V and 2 bases at J, with 22 bases in the middle. The CDR3 DNA reads as TGTGCCTTCAAATGCTGGGTCTTTTTTTCGACCGATAAACTCATCTTT. Translating it yields CAFKCWVFFSTDKLIF. Using reference TRDV3 and TRDJ1 for the parts outside the CDR3, the full variable domain is CDKVTQSSPDQTVASGSEVVLLCTYDTVYSNPDLFWYRIRPDYSFQFVFYGDNSRSEGADFTQGRFSVKHILTQKAFHLVISPVRTEDSATYYCAFKCWVFFSTDKLIFGKGTRVTVEP.

As for this clone: It differs at one base from a far larger clone, so likely a read error. The same CDR3 can be traced to other DNA sequences in this sample. The J segment was not called; the V segment is TRDV3. The length of the CDR3 is 12 residues. Germline-derived CDR1 and CDR2 are TVYSNPD and GDNSRS (reference sequence). The CDR3, as DNA: TGTGCCTTTTGCTCGGATACCGATAAACTCATCTTC. It encodes CAFCSDTDKLIF.

By frequency in the sample, this clone is medium-sized. This same CDR3 is encoded by further DNA sequences in the sample. The chain has TRDV1 and TRDJ1, with TRDD2 matching 8 bases. The CDR3 extends over 20 amino acids. Germline V gene lookup returns CDR1 TSWWSYY and CDR2 QGS. V shed 1 base, J shed 6 bases, and the junction held 22 bases outside the gene matches. The CDR3, as DNA: TGTGCTCTTGGGGAACAAAAAGACTTCCTACGTTTTCGGGGGCTCTATAAACTCATCTTT. Translating it yields CALGEQKDFLRFRGLYKLIF.

This clone was found a few times. The genes are TRDV1 and TRDJ1; 10 bases align to TRDD3. TCRdb gives no J gene; it was assigned here by matching the DNA to germline. V was pared by 5 bases and J by 2 bases, with 26 bases of the junction left unmatched. The CDR3 contains 22 residues. CDR1 and CDR2 (germline): TSWWSYY, QGS. In DNA, the CDR3 is TGTGCTCTTGGGCGCCGCGGGACCCACCAAAATCACTGGGGGATGAGGACCGATAAACTCATCTTT. Translated, it gives CALGRRGTHQNHWGMRTDKLIF.

Only a few counts were recorded for this clone. The protein that TCRdb holds for this DNA derives from a much larger clone and differs from the translated DNA at residue 5, which likely indicates a read error; the protein shown here is translated from the DNA. This chain links TRDV2 with TRDJ1; 11 positions agree with TRDD3. As TCRdb names no J gene, one was assigned here on the basis of a DNA match to germline. The CDR3 has 17 residues. Losses at the gene ends were 2 bases for V and 0 bases for J; bases not matched to a gene: 7. The germline gives CDR1 GEAIGNYY, CDR2 EKD. The CDR3 loop is CACDILGDTSYTDKLIF. The CDR3, as DNA: TGTGCCTGTGACATTCTGGGGGATACTTCGTACACCGATAAACTCATCTTT.

This clone was picked up many times. For this DNA, TCRdb reports the protein of a much larger clone, which diverges at residue 18, most likely from a read error; the protein presented here is translated directly from the DNA. The chain's CDR3 is CAFKEGPESLPTRSDKLTF. CDR3 sequence (DNA): TGTGCCTTTAAAGAAGGGCCCGAGAGCCTTCCTACGAGGTCCGATAAACTCACCTTT. The rearrangement links TRDV3 to TRDJ1; 9 positions match TRDD2. From germline, CDR1 is TVYSNPD and CDR2 GDNSRS (reference sequence). The CDR3 runs to 19 residues.

About this clone: This sequence is one base from a far larger clone and is likely a read error. The same CDR3 arises from other DNA sequences in this sample as well. The chain links TRDV1 to TRDJ1; 8 bases map to TRDD3. No J gene is reported in TCRdb; it was inferred here by comparing the DNA with germline. There are 20 residues in the CDR3. CDR1 is TSWWSYY and CDR2 is QGS in the germline V gene. CDR3 amino acids: CALGDSPLSYWGPYTDKLIF. In nucleotides, the CDR3 is TGTGCTCTCGGGGACTCCCCCCTAAGCTACTGGGGGCCTTACACCGATAAACTCATCTTT.

This clone was observed many times. A far larger clone is a single base away, which makes a read error likely. Other DNA sequences in this specimen translate into the identical CDR3. This chain joins TRDV3 and TRDJ1; 11 nucleotides agree with TRDD3. The CDR3 has 21 amino acids. Germline CDR1 TVYSNPD, CDR2 GDNSRS (reference sequence). CDR3: CAFIHPTHWGITTIYTDKLIF. CDR3 DNA: TGTGCCTTTATCCACCCTACGCACTGGGGGATAACGACGATTTACACCGATAAGCTCATCTTT.

This rearrangement joins TRDV1 to TRDJ1; no clear D. The J gene, missing from TCRdb, was assigned here through DNA to germline matching. Trimming stripped 0 bases from V and 0 bases from J, with 32 bases between. CDR3 length: 23 residues. The V gene's germline CDR1 is TSWWSYY and CDR2 QGS. The CDR3 region has the DNA TGTGCTCTTGGGGAACTAGGATCCCCTCCGAGCATATTGGGTGTGCTGTACACCGATAAACTCATCTTT. Amino acid sequence: CALGELGSPPSILGVLYTDKLIF.

There are many counts of this clone. The TCRdb protein, from a much larger clone, departs from this DNA's translation at residue 24, likely by read error; the protein shown derives from the DNA. J gene calling gave no result, while the V gene is TRDV1; TRDD3, the D gene given by the table, was not confirmed from the DNA. Germline CDR1 is TSWWSYY and CDR2 is QGS. This CDR3 is 25 amino acids long. The CDR3 DNA reads TGTGCTCTTGGGCGTCGTAGGCCTTTCCTAATGTTGGTTACTGGGGGACCGCTGTACACCGATAAACTCACCTTT. Residues: CALGRRRPFLMLVTGGPLYTDKLTF.

The sample holds a few counts of this clone. This DNA translates differently at residue 12 from the TCRdb protein, which is that of a much larger clone; a read error is likely, and the protein shown is the DNA's own translation. The rearrangement uses TRDV1 and TRDJ1, with 13 bases that match TRDD3. V gave up 2 bases and J gave up 1 base; unmatched junction bases: 25. There are 24 residues in the CDR3. Germline V gene lookup returns CDR1 TSWWSYY and CDR2 QGS. DNA for the CDR3: TGTGCTCTTGGGGAAGCGGTAGGAACGGTCAAATCTCCGTACTGGGGGATACGCACCGATAAACTCATCTTT. Protein: CALGEAVGTVKSPYWGIRTDKLIF.

This clone was observed many times. One base separates it from a far larger clone, so it is likely a read error. This specimen includes other DNA sequences encoding the same CDR3. The chain links TRDV3 to TRDJ1; 7 nucleotides align to TRDD3. No J gene is reported in TCRdb; it was inferred here by comparing the DNA with germline. This CDR3 is built from 18 residues. Germline assignment: CDR1 TVYSNPD and CDR2 GDNSRS (reference sequence). After removal of 0 bases from V and 0 bases from J, the junction contained 16 bases not matched to a gene. This chain's CDR3 is CAFRLHWGIREYTDKLIF. In nucleotides, the CDR3 is TGTGCCTTTAGACTCCACTGGGGAATACGGGAGTACACCGATAAACTCATCTTT.

A note on this clone: TCRdb lists the protein of a much larger clone for this DNA, which differs at residue 3, so this is likely a read error; the protein given here is translated from the DNA itself. This chain uses TRDV1 with TRDJ1; 13 bases line up with TRDD3. Since TCRdb gives no J gene, matching the DNA to germline was used here to assign it. The CDR3 runs to 25 residues. Germline V lookup: CDR1 TSWWSYY, CDR2 QGS. DNA for the CDR3: TGTGCTTTTGGGGAAGGTTCGTACTTCCTATCGACATACTGGGGGATACGCTGGTACACCGATAAACTCATCTTT. This encodes CAFGEGSYFLSTYWGIRWYTDKLIF.

Worth noting for this clone: TCRdb's protein for this DNA is that of a much larger clone and differs from the translation at residue 17, likely a read error; the protein shown is the DNA translation. This sequence joins TRDV1 and TRDJ1; 12 bases align to TRDD3. TCRdb records no J gene; here it was assigned by comparing the DNA to germline. The CDR3 covers 24 residues. V lost 1 base, J lost 0 bases, and 24 bases stayed unmatched. Germline V gene lookup returns CDR1 TSWWSYY and CDR2 QGS. This CDR3 reads CALGERFLLLDWGILTNYTDKLIF. The CDR3 DNA sequence: TGTGCTCTTGGGGAACGATTCCTACTCCTGGACTGGGGGATACTCACCAATTACACCGATAAACTCATCTTT.

This clone was seen only a few times. It differs at one base from a far larger clone, so likely a read error. At the DNA level, this CDR3 is encoded by other sequences in the same sample as well. The chain uses TRDV2 and TRDJ1; 10 nucleotides match TRDD3. TCRdb carries no J gene annotation; the J gene was assigned here by matching the DNA with germline. CDR1 and CDR2 from the germline V gene are GEAIGNYY and EKD. V was pared by 0 bases and J by 0 bases, with 21 bases of the junction left unmatched. The CDR3 sequence is 22 residues long. CDR3 protein: CACDTVVYTGGSPEKYTDKLIF. DNA of the CDR3: TGTGCCTGTGACACCGTCGTATATACTGGGGGATCCCCCGAAAAGTACACCGATAAACTCATCTTT.

This clone was picked up many times. A single base is all that separates this from a far larger clone, so a read error is likely. Other DNA sequences in this specimen translate into the identical CDR3. The rearrangement uses TRDV3 and TRDJ1; tentative D call: TRDD2 (6 bases). Germline assignment: CDR1 TVYSNPD and CDR2 GDNSRS (reference sequence). The CDR3 extends over 17 amino acids. This CDR3 is CALPVPFHPSHRGKLIF. CDR3 sequence (DNA): TGCGCCTTACCGGTTCCCTTCCACCCGTCCCATAGAGGTAAACTCATCTTT.

This clone has just a few counts. This likely came from a read error, as a far larger clone is one base away. Other DNA sequences of this sample code for an identical CDR3. The V and J genes are TRDV2 and TRDJ1; D may be TRDD2 or TRDD3 (5 bases each). In the absence of a J gene in TCRdb, the DNA was matched to germline to assign it here. Germline loops: CDR1 GEAIGNYY, CDR2 EKD. The CDR3 covers 20 residues. Between the trimmed V and J ends, which lost 3 bases and 0 bases, there was a span of 28 bases. CDR3 loop: CACDSVAVRGASLYTDKLIF. CDR3 bases: TGTGCCTGTGACTCGGTCGCTGTTCGGGGGGCTTCCCTGTACACCGATAAACTCATCTTT.

Notes on this clone: A far larger clone is off by one base, so a read error is likely. This specimen includes other DNA sequences encoding the same CDR3. The chain couples TRDV1 to TRDJ2; 7 bases map to TRDD3. TCRdb gives no J gene; it was assigned here by matching the DNA to germline. This CDR3 spans 20 amino acids. V was pared by 1 base and J by 0 bases, with 14 bases of the junction left unmatched. CDR1 and CDR2 from the germline V gene are TSWWSYY and QGS. CDR3 coding DNA: TGTGCTCTTGGGGAACCCCTGTCGGCTGGGGGTTTTACTTTGACAGCACAACTCTTCTTT. It translates to CALGEPLSAGGFTLTAQLFF.

This clone was recorded a few times. The mismatch at residue 18 between this DNA's translation and the TCRdb protein of a much larger clone likely reflects a read error; the protein shown is translated from the DNA. The chain is built from TRDV2 and TRDJ1; 13 nucleotides line up with TRDD3. The J gene comes from matching the DNA to germline here; TCRdb lacks it. The V gene's germline CDR1 is GEAIGNYY and CDR2 EKD. After removal of 0 bases from V and 8 bases from J, the junction contained 26 bases not matched to a gene. The CDR3 length is 22 residues. The CDR3 nucleotides read TGTGCCTGTGACACCGTCTTAACTGGGGGATACGCTAAGAAAAAGCATAGCGAGAAACTCATCTTT. Translation: CACDTVLTGGYAKKKHSEKLIF.

J gene calling gave no result, while the V gene is TRDV1; no DNA check was done on the table's D call, TRDD3. CDR1 and CDR2 (germline): TSWWSYY, QGS. The CDR3 contains 17 residues. The CDR3 protein is CALGFSVWGIRSDKLIF. For the CDR3, the DNA is TGTGCTCTTGGTTTCTCCGTCTGGGGGATACGGTCCGATAAGCTCATCTTT.

In its sample, this clone was seen a few times. Only one base separates this from a far larger clonotype, so it likely reflects a read error. Distinct nucleotide sequences in the sample also encode this CDR3. The gene calls are TRAV38-2/DV8 and TRDJ1; possibly TRDD3 for D (7 bases). The J gene comes from matching the DNA to germline here; TCRdb lacks it. The CDR3 is 23 residues long. The germline V gene encodes CDR1 TSESDYY and CDR2 QEAYKQQN. The CDR3 nucleotides are TGCGCTTATAGGAGTTTCAGGCACAATTTCCTATGTCCTCTCTGGGGGTACACCGATAAACTCATCTTT. Its protein product is CAYRSFRHNFLCPLWGYTDKLIF.

This clone showed up just a few times. TCRdb has a much larger clone's protein, which differs at residue 11 from the translation of this DNA, likely because of a read error; what is shown is the protein translated from the DNA. The chain has TRDV1 and TRDJ1, with 10 nucleotides matching TRDD3. In the absence of a J gene in TCRdb, the DNA was matched to germline to assign it here. Germline loops: CDR1 TSWWSYY, CDR2 QGS. This CDR3 has 21 residues. V was pared by 1 base and J by 2 bases, with 19 bases of the junction left unmatched. Here the CDR3 reads CALGEPRFLRGWGIPTDKLIF. The CDR3 DNA reads TGTGCTCTTGGGGAACCCCGTTTCCTACGTGGGTGGGGGATACCAACCGATAAACTCATCTTT.

This clone showed up many times. This chain connects TRDV1 to TRDJ1; TRDD3 matches 9 bases. With 1 base clipped from V and 0 bases from J, the junction kept 15 bases outside the gene matches. Germline V gene lookup returns CDR1 TSWWSYY and CDR2 QGS. The CDR3 runs 20 residues. The CDR3 reads CALGERSFSLGDLHTDKLIF. In nucleotides, the CDR3 is TGTGCTCTTGGGGAACGCTCGTTTTCACTGGGGGACTTACACACCGATAAACTCATCTTT.

About this clone: Since a far larger clone is one base different, this is likely a read error. The same CDR3 is also encoded by other DNA sequences in this sample. The chain is built from TRDV1 and TRDJ1; 10 bases align to TRDD3. The J gene, not given by TCRdb, was assigned here from a germline match of the nucleotide sequence. The germline V gene encodes CDR1 TSWWSYY and CDR2 QGS. The CDR3 is made up of 21 amino acids. The CDR3 nucleotides read TGTGCTCTCGGGGGCCGTCCAGTACGCTGGGGGATAATATGGTACACCGATAAACTCATCTTT. It yields the protein CALGGRPVRWGIIWYTDKLIF.

This clone was seen at least ten times. The TCRdb protein comes from a much larger clone and disagrees with this DNA's translation at residue 13, likely due to a read error; the protein given here is derived from the DNA. The chain is built from TRAV38-2/DV8 and TRDJ1; TRDD3 agrees at 11 bases. Germline-derived CDR1 and CDR2 are TSESDYY and QEAYKQQN. This CDR3 is built from 17 residues. The CDR3 DNA is TGTGCCTTCCAGGGGGATGGGGGATACGGTGGCACCGAGAAACTCATCTTT. It is translated as CAFQGDGGYGGTEKLIF.

There are many counts of this clone. This DNA's translation differs at residue 18 from TCRdb's protein, which comes from a much larger clone; a read error is likely, and the protein shown is translated from the DNA. V gene TRDV1 was called; the J gene was not; TRDD3, the D gene given by the table, was not confirmed from the DNA. The CDR3 covers 20 residues. Germline lookup yields CDR1 TSWWSYY and CDR2 QGS. CDR3 amino acids: CALGETLTSTGGLRTAQPFF. CDR3 bases: TGTGCTCTTGGGGAGACCTTAACCAGTACTGGGGGATTAAGGACAGCACAACCCTTCTTT.

This clone was observed many times. A read error is the likely source, as a far larger clone sits one nucleotide away. Other DNA sequences in the sample encode the same CDR3. This chain links TRDV3 with TRDJ1; 7 positions match TRDD3. In the absence of a J gene in TCRdb, the DNA was matched to germline to assign it here. V shed 3 bases and J 0 bases; nucleotides not matched to a gene: 34. Germline V gives CDR1 TVYSNPD, CDR2 GDNSRS (reference sequence). The CDR3 spans 23 residues. DNA for the CDR3: TGTGCCTTCCCCGGGCCCCCTACTGGGGATAGTAGCTACCTTTTTTTGTACACCGATAAACTCATCTTT. Its protein product is CAFPGPPTGDSSYLFLYTDKLIF.

This clone was found many times. TCRdb's entry gives the protein of a much larger clone, which mismatches this DNA's translation at residue 14, likely from a read error; the protein reported here is translated from the DNA. The sample carries other DNA sequences with the same CDR3. No J gene call was made, and the V gene is TRDV3; the DNA was not used to check the table's D call, TRDD2. The germline V gene has CDR1 TVYSNPD and CDR2 GDNSRS (reference sequence). The CDR3 sequence is 16 residues long. The CDR3 protein is CAFRFLLGLYTDKPIF. The CDR3 DNA follows: TGTGCCTTTCGCTTCCTACTAGGACTGTACACCGATAAACCCATCTTT.

This clone was seen only a few times. This likely reflects a read error, since a far larger clone is one base away. Other DNA variants within this sample encode the same CDR3. Here the CDR3 reads CALGELVGSPRWGYHTDKLIF. CDR3 sequence (DNA): TGTGCTCTTGGGGAACTAGTAGGTTCTCCTAGGTGGGGGTACCACACCGATAAACTCATCTTT. This chain connects TRDV1 to TRDJ1; D may be TRDD3 (6 bases). The CDR3 spans 21 residues. Germline V CDR1 and CDR2: TSWWSYY, QGS. V dropped 0 bases and J dropped 0 bases, with 26 bases sitting between them.

This clone appeared a few times. A far larger clone is one base from this, pointing to a likely read error. Other DNA variants within this sample encode the same CDR3. The CDR3 nucleotides read TGTGCTCTCAGTAAGTACCGCAACTGGGGGATAACTTTGGGGTTGTACACCGATAAACTCATCTTT. Amino acids: CALSKYRNWGITLGLYTDKLIF. This chain joins TRDV1 and TRDJ1; 11 bases fit TRDD3. TCRdb does not report a J gene; here it was assigned by matching the DNA to germline references. The CDR3 is 22 residues long. Germline CDR1 reads TSWWSYY; CDR2 reads QGS. The V segment lost 9 bases and the J segment 0 bases; nucleotides outside the gene matches: 27.

As to this clone: This DNA's translation and the protein TCRdb lists, from a much larger clone, do not match at residue 7, likely due to a read error; the protein shown is translated from the DNA. This chain uses TRDV1 with TRDJ1, with D possibly called TRDD2 or TRDD3 (5 bases each). No J gene was available from TCRdb, and it was assigned here by a germline match of the DNA. CDR1 TSWWSYY and CDR2 QGS come from the germline V gene. With 2 bases removed from V and 0 bases from J, the gap between germline ends came to 16 bases. The CDR3 length is 17 residues. The CDR3 spells CALGESPYELDTDKLIF. CDR3 nucleotide sequence: TGTGCTCTTGGGGAATCGCCCTACGAACTGGACACCGATAAACTCATCTTT.